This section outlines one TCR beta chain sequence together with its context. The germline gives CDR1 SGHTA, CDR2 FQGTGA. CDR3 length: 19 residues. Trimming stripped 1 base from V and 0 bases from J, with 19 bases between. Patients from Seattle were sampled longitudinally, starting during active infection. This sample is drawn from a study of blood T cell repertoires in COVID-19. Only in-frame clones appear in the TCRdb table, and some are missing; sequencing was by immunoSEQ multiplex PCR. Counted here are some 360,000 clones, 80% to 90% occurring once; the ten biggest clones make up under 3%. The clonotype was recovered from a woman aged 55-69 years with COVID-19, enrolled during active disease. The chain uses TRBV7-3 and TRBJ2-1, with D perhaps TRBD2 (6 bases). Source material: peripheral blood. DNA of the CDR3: TGTGCCAGCAGCTTAAAGGCACCGGGAGTAACGAGCTCCTACAATGAGCAGTTCTTC. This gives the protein CASSLKAPGVTSSYNEQFF. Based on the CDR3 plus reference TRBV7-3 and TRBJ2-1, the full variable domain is GAGVSQTPSNKVTEKGKYVELRCDPISGHTALYWYRQSLGQGPEFLIYFQGTGAADDSGLPNDRFFAVRPEGSVSTLKIQRTERGDSAVYLCASSLKAPGVTSSYNEQFFGPGTRLTVL.